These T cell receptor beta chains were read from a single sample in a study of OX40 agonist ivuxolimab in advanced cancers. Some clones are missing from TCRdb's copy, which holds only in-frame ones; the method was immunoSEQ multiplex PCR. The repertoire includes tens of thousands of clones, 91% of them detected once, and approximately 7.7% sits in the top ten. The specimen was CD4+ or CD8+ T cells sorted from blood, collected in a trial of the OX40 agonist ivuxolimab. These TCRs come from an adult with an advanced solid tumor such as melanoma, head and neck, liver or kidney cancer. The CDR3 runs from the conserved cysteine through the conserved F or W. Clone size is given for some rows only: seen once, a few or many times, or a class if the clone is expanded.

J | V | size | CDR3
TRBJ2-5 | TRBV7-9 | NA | CASSSTGTSQETQYF
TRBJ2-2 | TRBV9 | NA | CASSVASGRLAGELFF
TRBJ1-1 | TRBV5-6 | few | CASSWGISGNTEAFF
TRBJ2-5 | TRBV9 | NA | CASSAGQGQETQYF
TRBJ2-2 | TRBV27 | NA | CASSFLAGEGTGELFF
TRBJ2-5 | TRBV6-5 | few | CASRQGLRETQYF
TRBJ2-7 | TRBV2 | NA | CASNTGTGPYEQYF
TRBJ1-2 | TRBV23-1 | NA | CASSHPGQPYGYTF
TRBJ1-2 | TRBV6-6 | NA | CASSTLGAYGYTF
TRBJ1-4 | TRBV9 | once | CASSVGAGPPPGPSLGVSSEKLFF
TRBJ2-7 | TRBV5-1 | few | CASSMTQTSYEQYF
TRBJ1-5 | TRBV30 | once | CAWGGTANQPQHF
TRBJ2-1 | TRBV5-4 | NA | CAAAKGTGDNNEQFF
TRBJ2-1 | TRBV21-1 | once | CATYWTLRQFF
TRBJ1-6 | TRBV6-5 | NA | CASSRPQPGSPLHF
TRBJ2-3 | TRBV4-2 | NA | CASSQDISASGSTDTQYF
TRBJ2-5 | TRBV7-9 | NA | CASSLDKGRAPTQYF
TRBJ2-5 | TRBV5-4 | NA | CASSVRDGQETQYF
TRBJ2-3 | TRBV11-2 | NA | CASSLSSGQGRDTQYF
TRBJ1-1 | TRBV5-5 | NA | CASSRTGVPDTEAFF
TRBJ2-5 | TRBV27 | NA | CASSSARLGQETQYF
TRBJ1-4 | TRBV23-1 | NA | CASSQPGEEKLFF
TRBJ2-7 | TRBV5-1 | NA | CASSLIVLAGGYEQYF
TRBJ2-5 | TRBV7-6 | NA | CASSNQETQYF
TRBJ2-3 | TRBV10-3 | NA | CAIKGGRGVPDTQYF
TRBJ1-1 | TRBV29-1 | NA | CSVAGTPNTEAFF
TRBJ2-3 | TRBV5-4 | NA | CASRSMTEGPDTQYF
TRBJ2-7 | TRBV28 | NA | CASSITGTSGRAYEQYF
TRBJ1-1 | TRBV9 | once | CASSPRQGSDTEAFF
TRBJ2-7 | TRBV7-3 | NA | CASSSNRLWRPSEQYF
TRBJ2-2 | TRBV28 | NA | CASSPHTNTGELFF
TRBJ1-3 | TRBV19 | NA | CASSIGTGPSGNTIYF
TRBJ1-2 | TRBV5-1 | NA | CASSLVGRKVDGYTF
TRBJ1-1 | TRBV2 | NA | CASRADRGYMNTEAFF
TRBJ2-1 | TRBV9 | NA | CASSVDPARPEIAYNEQFF
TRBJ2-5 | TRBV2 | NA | CASKRVQETQYF
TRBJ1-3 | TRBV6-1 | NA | CASTPSGSRDTIYF
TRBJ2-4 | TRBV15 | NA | CATSTTGGAKNIQYF
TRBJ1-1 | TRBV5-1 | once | CASSGTGDRRTEAFF
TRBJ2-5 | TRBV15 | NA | CATSRSATETQYF
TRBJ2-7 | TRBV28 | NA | CASSGSGSHSYEQYF
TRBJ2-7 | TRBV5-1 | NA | CASSLGTSGGSYEQYF
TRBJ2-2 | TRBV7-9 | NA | CASSFSSGMVTGELFF
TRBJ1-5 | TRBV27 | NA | CASSPGSGGRQPQHF
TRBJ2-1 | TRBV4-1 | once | CASSQGRILRASGNNEQFF
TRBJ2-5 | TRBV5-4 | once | CATRLGQNQETQYF
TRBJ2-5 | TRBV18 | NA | CASSVNLPQGAETQYF
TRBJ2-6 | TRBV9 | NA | CASSVGVGPSGANVLTF
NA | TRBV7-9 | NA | CASTRGTVPYEQYF
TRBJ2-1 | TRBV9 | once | CASSVDVSGRANEQFF
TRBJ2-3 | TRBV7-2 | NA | CASSLVGTKSTDTQYF
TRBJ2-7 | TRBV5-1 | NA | CASSRLGEGPNEQYF
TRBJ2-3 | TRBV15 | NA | CATSWPDGSGTQYF
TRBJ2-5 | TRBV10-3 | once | CAISGSAARQETQYF
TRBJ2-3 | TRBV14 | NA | CASTGIRTDTQYF
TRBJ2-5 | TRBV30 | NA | CAWSLKGLETQYF
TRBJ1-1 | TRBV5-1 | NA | CASSLGLGYTEAFF